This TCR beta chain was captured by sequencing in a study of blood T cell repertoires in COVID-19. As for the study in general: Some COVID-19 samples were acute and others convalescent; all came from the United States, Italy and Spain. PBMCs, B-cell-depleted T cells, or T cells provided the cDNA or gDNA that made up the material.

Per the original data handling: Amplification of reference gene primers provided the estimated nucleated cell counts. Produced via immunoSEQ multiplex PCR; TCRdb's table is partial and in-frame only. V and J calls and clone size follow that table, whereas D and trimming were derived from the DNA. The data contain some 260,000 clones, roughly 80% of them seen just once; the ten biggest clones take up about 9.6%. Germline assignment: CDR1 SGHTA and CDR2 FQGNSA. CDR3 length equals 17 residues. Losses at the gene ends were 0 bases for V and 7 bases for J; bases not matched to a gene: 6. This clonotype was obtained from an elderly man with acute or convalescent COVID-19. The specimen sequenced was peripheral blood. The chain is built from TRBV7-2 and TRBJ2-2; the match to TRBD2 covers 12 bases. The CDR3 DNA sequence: TGTGCCAGCAGCTTAGCTCTAGCGGGGGGGCTGAGCGGGGAGCTGTTTTTT. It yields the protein CASSLALAGGLSGELFF.